This T cell receptor (beta chain) was captured in a study of siplizumab effects on memory and regulatory T cells. Data came from immunoSEQ multiplex PCR; TCRdb stores just in-frame clones and leaves some out. Here the sample spans roughly 56,000 clones, approximately 95% being singletons. Findings and limits, study-wide: Siplizumab significantly reduced alloreactive sequences traceable to unstimulated CD4+ memory cells. Naive T cells appeared more diverse than memory cells and seemed to be major alloresponse contributors. Few alloreactive clones mapped to unstimulated subsets. No naive or memory phenotype could be assigned to roughly 80-97% of proliferating clones.

To note about this clone: Its antigen is unidentified.

The germline V and J ends were trimmed by 1 base and 5 bases, with 9 bases remaining between them. CDR1 and CDR2 (germline): GTSNPN, SVGIG (reference sequence). The CDR3 sequence is 13 residues long. The sequencing input was CD8+ T cells sorted from blood. The clonotype was recovered from a human donor in good health. The gene calls are TRBV30 and TRBJ1-5; D call uncertain. The CDR3 DNA reads TGTGCCTGGAGTGCACCCGGAGATCAGCCCCAGCATTTT. This gives the protein CAWSAPGDQPQHF.